The T cell receptor (beta chain) described here comes from a study of CD8 T cells in Susac syndrome. For the study at large: Patients with Susac syndrome were therapy-naive, on corticosteroids, or on intravenous immunoglobulin alone at blood draw. The study's findings and limits: Total CD8+ repertoires held approximately 15 Susac-specific public clones, while CD8+ TEMRA repertoires held five or six.

This clonotype showed up just once. Its antigen is still unknown. The RNA input was about 0.5 to 1 ug, and it was reverse transcribed with random hexamers. TCRdb re-called the immunoSEQ multiplex PCR reads through MiXCR, storing one row per CDR3 protein. The sample shows tens of thousands of distinct CDR3 sequences, 95% to 96% of them seen only once. The germline gives CDR1 MNHNS, CDR2 SASEGT. Losses at the gene ends were 6 bases for V and 5 bases for J; bases not matched to a gene: 3. The CDR3 length is 13 residues. J is TRBJ1-5 and V is TRBV6-1; 8 bases line up with TRBD1. This receptor was identified in a human donor with Susac syndrome. What was sequenced was CD8+ T cells from PBMCs. CDR3: CASRVQGDQPQHF. CDR3 DNA: TGTGCCAGCAGGGTACAGGGGGATCAGCCCCAGCATTTT.